These 12 T cell receptor beta chains were sequenced from one sample in a study of cytomegalovirus exposure and HLA in healthy donors. Use of 60 Vbeta and 13 Jbeta primers characterized the PCR. Measured with immunoSEQ multiplex PCR; TCRdb has only the in-frame clones, and not every one. The sample has approximately 110,000 clones, around 80% seen once. Sequenced input: PBMCs. These TCRs come from a man aged 50-60 years in good health and CMV-seronegative.

This chain links TRBV6-5 with TRBJ2-2; 9 nucleotides align to TRBD2. Germline values: CDR1 MNHEY, CDR2 SVGAGI. V shed 6 bases and J 4 bases; nucleotides not matched to a gene: 0. The CDR3 is made up of 13 amino acids. Here the CDR3 reads CASRLAGTGELFF. The CDR3 DNA is TGTGCCAGCAGACTAGCGGGCACCGGGGAGCTGTTTTTT.

The chain recombines TRBV2 with TRBJ2-5, with D possibly matching TRBD2 (5 bases). Trimming left V 3 bases short and J 2 bases short, with 13 bases between. The CDR3 spans 15 residues. CDR1 is SNHLY and CDR2 is FYNNEI in the germline V gene. The chain's CDR3 is CASSDLAMGQETQYF. The CDR3 DNA reads as TGTGCCAGCAGTGACCTAGCTATGGGGCAAGAGACCCAGTACTTC.

The gene calls are TRBV6-4 and TRBJ2-3, with D tentatively TRBD2 (6 bases). In germline, CDR1 is MRHNA, CDR2 SNTAGT. The V end lost 3 bases, the J end lost 4 bases, and 11 bases lay between the germline ends. The CDR3 loop spans 14 amino acids. The CDR3 coding sequence is TGTGCCAGCAGTGATGTCGGAGGGGCAGATACGCAGTATTTT. Translation: CASSDVGGADTQYF.

This clone was recorded a few times. Additional DNA sequences in this sample encode the identical CDR3. The chain has TRBV5-1 and TRBJ1-2; tentatively, D is TRBD1 (5 bases). Per germline, CDR1 SGHRS and CDR2 YFSETQ. Trimming removed 0 bases at V and 2 bases at J, with 5 bases between. The CDR3 extends over 13 amino acids. CDR3 in amino acids: CASSLDRNYGYTF. CDR3 sequence (DNA): TGCGCCAGCAGCTTGGACAGGAACTATGGCTACACCTTC. Full variable domain (remainder filled in from reference TRBV5-1 and TRBJ1-2): KAGVTQTPRYLIKTRGQQVTLSCSPISGHRSVSWYQQTPGQGLQFLFEYFSETQRNKGNFPGRFSGRQFSNSRSEMNVSTLELGDSALYLCASSLDRNYGYTFGSGTRLTVV.

The genes are TRBV6-5 and TRBJ1-3; D call uncertain. The CDR3 sequence is 16 residues long. Germline V CDR1 and CDR2: MNHEY, SVGAGI. The V end was cut by 4 bases, the J end by 4 bases, with 17 bases between. The CDR3 DNA reads TGTGCCAGCAGTTCAGTTAGCAACACCCGCGGAAACACCATATATTTT. Its protein is CASSSVSNTRGNTIYF.

The rearrangement joins TRBV7-9 to TRBJ2-1; D remains unclear. CDR3 length: 11 amino acids. CDR1 is SEHNR and CDR2 is FQNEAQ in the germline V gene (reference sequence). V was shortened by 3 bases and J by 7 bases, with 4 bases between the two germline ends. CDR3 region: CASSFQNEQFF. The CDR3 DNA follows: TGTGCCAGCAGCTTCCAGAATGAGCAGTTCTTC.

This clone has a single count. The chain is built from TRBV19 and TRBJ2-1, with D unresolved. The length of the CDR3 is 15 residues. The germline V gene encodes CDR1 LNHDA and CDR2 SQIVND (reference sequence). V was clipped by 2 bases and J by 0 bases, with 8 bases between them. In nucleotides, the CDR3 is TGTGCCAGTAGTATAACAATTATCTCCTACAATGAGCAGTTCTTC. This translates into CASSITIISYNEQFF.

This chain's CDR3 is CASSLKRGASETQYF. The CDR3 DNA reads as TGTGCCAGCAGCTTAAAGCGGGGGGCATCTGAGACCCAGTACTTC. This rearrangement joins TRBV7-3 to TRBJ2-5, with 9 bases identical to TRBD2. Germline CDR1 and CDR2: SGHTA and FQGTGA. The CDR3 consists of 15 residues. J was trimmed by 5 bases and V by 1 base; bases with no gene match: 5.

V is TRBV29-1 and J is TRBJ2-3, with 8 bases lining up with TRBD2. The CDR3 has 11 residues. The junction had 8 bases not matched to a gene; V was cut back by 4 bases and J by 14 bases. Germline V gene data show CDR1 as SQVTM and CDR2 as ANQGSEA. CDR3 protein: CSVAPGGARYF. The CDR3 DNA follows: TGCAGCGTTGCTCCCGGGGGGGCTAGGTATTTT.

The chain joins TRBV7-9 to TRBJ2-5; TRBD1 agrees at 11 bases. The CDR3 has 15 residues. Germline-derived CDR1 and CDR2 are SEHNR and FQNEAQ (reference sequence). Losses at the gene ends were 1 base for V and 5 bases for J; bases not matched to a gene: 3. The CDR3 is CASSLVGTGGETQYF. In nucleotides, the CDR3 is TGTGCCAGCAGCTTAGTCGGGACAGGGGGGGAGACCCAGTACTTC. The entire variable domain, with the rest obtained from reference TRBV7-9 and TRBJ2-5, is as follows: DTGVSQNPRHKITKRGQNVTFRCDPISEHNRLYWYRQTLGQGPEFLTYFQNEAQLEKSRLLSDRFSAERPKGSFSTLEIQRTEQGDSAMYLCASSLVGTGGETQYFGPGTRLLVL.

This rearrangement joins TRBV4-1 to TRBJ1-5; unclear D gene. Germline-derived CDR1 and CDR2 are MGHRA and YSYEKL. The CDR3 spans 15 residues. V lost 0 bases, J lost 0 bases, and 6 bases lay in between. The CDR3, as DNA: TGCGCCAGCAGCCAAGAGGCTGGTAGCAATCAGCCCCAGCATTTT. This translates into CASSQEAGSNQPQHF.

The chain uses TRBV5-1 and TRBJ1-6; 10 nucleotides match TRBD1. J was trimmed by 11 bases and V by 0 bases; bases with no gene match: 5. This CDR3 has 15 amino acids. The germline CDR1 and CDR2 sequences are SGHRS and YFSETQ. Here the CDR3 DNA reads TGCGCCAGCAGCTTGGCGACAGGGGGCTCTCCACCCCTCCACTTT. Amino acid sequence: CASSLATGGSPPLHF. Variable domain in full (rest from reference TRBV5-1 and TRBJ1-6): KAGVTQTPRYLIKTRGQQVTLSCSPISGHRSVSWYQQTPGQGLQFLFEYFSETQRNKGNFPGRFSGRQFSNSRSEMNVSTLELGDSALYLCASSLATGGSPPLHFGNGTRLTVT.